The 26 T cell receptor beta chains reported below all come from one sample, sequenced in a study of OX40 agonist ivuxolimab in advanced cancers. The repertoire was sequenced with immunoSEQ multiplex PCR; TCRdb's copy has only in-frame clones and lacks some. The data contain roughly 56,000 clones, 84% of them singletons. Sequences were derived from CD4+ or CD8+ T cells sorted from blood, sampled in a trial of the OX40 agonist ivuxolimab. The receptor source for this set is an adult with an advanced solid tumor such as melanoma, head and neck, liver or kidney cancer.

The chain employs TRBV28 and TRBJ2-7, with D possibly matching TRBD1 (5 bases). Looked up from germline, CDR1 is MDHEN and CDR2 is SYDVKM. Deletions cut 3 bases from V and 2 bases from J, with 8 bases between. CDR3 length equals 13 residues. The CDR3 here is CASSLGQPYEQYF. CDR3 coding DNA: TGTGCCAGCAGTTTGGGGCAGCCCTACGAGCAGTACTTC.

The rearrangement joins TRBV29-1 to TRBJ2-7; 8 bases match TRBD2. Germline V gene data show CDR1 as SQVTM and CDR2 as ANQGSEA. V was clipped by 4 bases and J by 7 bases; unmatched bases: 9. CDR3 length: 13 residues. In DNA, the CDR3 is TGCAGCGTTGGGGGGGTAGCGGGATGGGAGCAGTACTTC. Translating it yields CSVGGVAGWEQYF.

The genes are TRBV2 and TRBJ2-2; 10 bases fit TRBD2. This CDR3 comprises 19 residues. J lost 0 bases, V lost 6 bases, and 13 bases had no gene match. In germline, CDR1 is SNHLY, CDR2 FYNNEI. This CDR3 is CASSGTPGLAHANTGELFF. CDR3 nucleotide sequence: TGTGCCAGCAGCGGTACACCGGGACTAGCGCACGCGAACACCGGGGAGCTGTTTTTT.

V usage is TRBV30 and J usage is TRBJ2-7; a weak D match, TRBD2 (6 bases). CDR1 is GTSNPN and CDR2 is SVGIG in the germline V gene (reference sequence). Deletions cut 2 bases from V and 6 bases from J, with 14 bases between. CDR3 length equals 13 residues. The CDR3 sequence: CAWSPSAGPEQYF. CDR3 sequence (DNA): TGTGCCTGGAGTCCCTCCGCGGGGCCCGAGCAGTACTTC.

The genes are TRBV14 and TRBJ2-3; 9 bases are shared with TRBD1. Germline CDR1 and CDR2: SGHDN and FVKESK. The length of the CDR3 is 15 residues. V lost 1 base, J lost 8 bases, and 7 bases stayed unmatched. CDR3 amino acids: CASSQGTGAQVTQYF. CDR3 DNA: TGTGCCAGCAGCCAAGGGACAGGGGCCCAAGTTACGCAGTATTTT.

Written as DNA, the CDR3 is TGTGCCAGCAGCAACCAACTAGCGGGGAAAGGCAATGAGCAGTTCTTC. It encodes CASSNQLAGKGNEQFF. The chain carries TRBV21-1 and TRBJ2-1; the tabulated D call, TRBD2, remains unverified against the DNA. TRBV21-1 is labeled a pseudogene. This CDR3 region has 16 residues.

This clone occurred once. The chain recombines TRBV15 with TRBJ2-7, with 7 positions matching TRBD1. CDR3 length: 13 amino acids. In germline, CDR1 is LNHNV, CDR2 YYDKDF (reference sequence). The trim removed 4 bases at V and 4 bases at J, leaving 4 bases unmatched. CDR3 protein: CATSTRQGYEQYF. CDR3 nucleotide sequence: TGTGCCACCAGCACTAGACAGGGTTACGAGCAGTACTTC. The whole variable domain, filled in from reference TRBV15 and TRBJ2-7, reads DAMVIQNPRYQVTQFGKPVTLSCSQTLNHNVMYWYQQKSSQAPKLLFHYYDKDFNNEADTPDNFQSRRPNTSFCFLDIRSPGLGDTAMYLCATSTRQGYEQYFGPGTRLTVT.

The chain joins TRBV9 to TRBJ2-1; 8 bases align to TRBD2. The CDR3 is made up of 13 amino acids. Germline trimming cut 5 bases from V and 8 bases from J; bases unmatched to any gene: 6. Germline loops: CDR1 SGDLS, CDR2 YYNGEE. CDR3 nucleotide sequence: TGTGCCAGCAGTCAAGCGGGAGTTCATGAGCAGTTCTTC. Its protein product is CASSQAGVHEQFF.

The J gene is TRBJ1-2, the V gene TRBV11-2; D is perhaps TRBD1 (5 bases). V dropped 5 bases and J dropped 5 bases, with 15 bases sitting between them. The CDR3 is 14 residues long. Germline lookup yields CDR1 SGHAT and CDR2 FQNNGV. The CDR3 region is CASSIRDLGYGYTF. The CDR3 region has the DNA TGTGCCAGCAGCATCAGGGACCTCGGGTATGGCTACACCTTC.

This clone was found once. This chain connects TRBV2 to TRBJ2-7; TRBD1 aligns across 9 bases. With 3 bases clipped from V and 2 bases from J, the junction kept 2 bases outside the gene matches. The germline V gene has CDR1 SNHLY and CDR2 FYNNEI. CDR3 size: 14 residues. The CDR3 DNA sequence: TGTGCCAGCAGTGAGACAGGGGGGCCCTACGAGCAGTACTTC. Its translation is CASSETGGPYEQYF.

V and J are TRBV29-1 and TRBJ2-1, with a weak D call TRBD1 (6 bases). The CDR3 consists of 14 residues. The V gene's germline CDR1 is SQVTM and CDR2 ANQGSEA. V lost 4 bases and J 8 bases, leaving 18 bases between the germline ends. The CDR3 DNA follows: TGCAGCGTTGCGGGCAGGGGTCTTTTGGATGAGCAGTTCTTC. Translated: CSVAGRGLLDEQFF.

CDR3 protein: CASSPTGAGGITDTQYF. Here the CDR3 DNA reads TGTGCCAGCTCACCCACCGGAGCGGGGGGTATCACAGATACGCAGTATTTT. This chain uses TRBV18 with TRBJ2-3; 9 bases match TRBD2. Looked up from germline, CDR1 is KGHSH and CDR2 is LQKENI. CDR3 length: 17 amino acids. The J segment lost 2 bases and the V segment lost 3 bases, leaving 9 bases of the junction unmatched.

This clone was seen once. The V call is TRBV6-5, the J call TRBJ2-3; D not resolved. In germline, CDR1 is MNHEY, CDR2 SVGAGI. The CDR3 totals 11 residues. V lost 2 bases, J lost 11 bases, and 8 bases lay in between. Here the CDR3 reads CASSYPPGQYF. In DNA form, the CDR3 reads TGTGCCAGCAGTTACCCCCCAGGGCAGTATTTT.

V and J are TRBV7-9 and TRBJ2-1; 10 bases are a match to TRBD1. Per the germline V gene, CDR1 is SEHNR and CDR2 is FQNEAQ (reference sequence). The length of the CDR3 is 16 residues. J was trimmed by 8 bases and V by 3 bases; bases with no gene match: 10. CDR3 DNA: TGTGCCAGCAGCTTTCTCACGGGACAGGGGACGGATGAGCAGTTCTTC. Translated: CASSFLTGQGTDEQFF.

The rearrangement uses TRBV7-8 and TRBJ2-5; D is possibly TRBD1 or TRBD2 (5 bases each). CDR1 SGHVS and CDR2 FQNEAQ come from the germline V gene. The V end lost 2 bases, the J end lost 2 bases, and 9 bases lay between the germline ends. This CDR3 is 14 amino acids long. Written as DNA, the CDR3 is TGTGCCAGCAGCTTAAGGGACCTACAAGAGACCCAGTACTTC. Amino acid sequence: CASSLRDLQETQYF. The variable domain in full, with the rest retrieved from reference TRBV7-8 and TRBJ2-5, is GAGVSQSPRYKVAKRGQDVALRCDPISGHVSLFWYQQALGQGPEFLTYFQNEAQLDKSGLPSDRFFAERPEGSVSTLKIQRTQQEDSAVYLCASSLRDLQETQYFGPGTRLLVL.

This clone was recorded only once. This sequence joins TRBV6-5 and TRBJ2-1; D possibly corresponds to TRBD1 (6 bases). The V end was cut by 6 bases, the J end by 9 bases, with 21 bases between. The CDR3 runs 15 residues. CDR1 and CDR2 (germline): MNHEY, SVGAGI. The CDR3 loop is CASRGNRAEYSEQFF. In DNA form, the CDR3 reads TGTGCCAGCAGGGGGAACAGGGCTGAGTATTCTGAGCAGTTCTTC.

In regard to this clone: This sample also contains other DNA sequences that code for the same CDR3. This chain joins TRBV6-1 and TRBJ2-3; TRBD1 is a possible D gene (5 bases). Between the trimmed V and J ends, which lost 6 bases and 0 bases, there was a span of 13 bases. The germline V gene has CDR1 MNHNS and CDR2 SASEGT. CDR3 length: 15 amino acids. In DNA, the CDR3 is TGTGCCAGCAGCGACGGACAAGCTAGCACAGATACGCAGTATTTT. Translated, it gives CASSDGQASTDTQYF.

This chain uses TRBV11-2 with TRBJ2-2, with 13 positions matching TRBD2. V lost 1 base to trimming and J lost 7 bases; unmatched junction nucleotides: 6. From germline, CDR1 is SGHAT and CDR2 FQNNGV. The CDR3 spans 17 residues. The CDR3 sequence: CASSLGTSGRGIGELFF. As DNA, the CDR3 is TGTGCCAGCAGCTTAGGGACTAGCGGGAGAGGGATCGGGGAGCTGTTTTTT. Variable domain in full (rest from reference TRBV11-2 and TRBJ2-2): EAGVAQSPRYKIIEKRQSVAFWCNPISGHATLYWYQQILGQGPKLLIQFQNNGVVDDSQLPKDRFSAERLKGVDSTLKIQPAKLEDSAVYLCASSLGTSGRGIGELFFGEGSRLTVL.

This clone occurred a few times. This chain links TRBV30 with TRBJ2-7; tentatively, D is TRBD2 (6 bases). V was cut by 2 bases and J by 0 bases, with 17 bases left in between. The CDR3 has 16 residues. Germline V gene lookup returns CDR1 GTSNPN and CDR2 SVGIG (reference sequence). CDR3 coding DNA: TGTGCCTGGAGTACCGCGGGGACTTCCTTCTCCTACGAGCAGTACTTC. Translation gives CAWSTAGTSFSYEQYF.

J is TRBJ1-2 and V is TRBV5-4; D unresolved. The germline gives CDR1 SGHNT, CDR2 YYREEE (reference sequence). The V end lost 2 bases, the J end lost 1 base, and 9 bases lay between the germline ends. The CDR3 consists of 14 residues. CDR3: CASSLSAVNYGYTF. In nucleotides, the CDR3 is TGTGCCAGCAGCTTATCTGCGGTTAACTATGGCTACACCTTC.

This clone turned up a few times. The chain recombines TRBV6-1 with TRBJ2-3; TRBD2 matches 9 bases. The CDR3 contains 17 residues. Per germline, CDR1 MNHNS and CDR2 SASEGT. J was trimmed by 2 bases and V by 3 bases; bases with no gene match: 9. In DNA, the CDR3 is TGTGCCAGCAGTGATAGGAGGGCTAGCGGGGTCACAGATACGCAGTATTTT. Its translation is CASSDRRASGVTDTQYF.

The V gene is TRBV29-1, the J gene TRBJ1-2; 8 bases fit TRBD1. CDR1 and CDR2 (germline): SQVTM, ANQGSEA. This CDR3 has 11 amino acids. V was clipped by 6 bases and J by 8 bases; unmatched bases: 5. CDR3 nucleotides: TGCAGCGTCGCCAGGGGGCAAGGCTACACCTTC. Translated: CSVARGQGYTF.

About this clone: Distinct nucleotide sequences in the sample also encode this CDR3. The rearrangement links TRBV5-1 to TRBJ2-1; 12 bases are shared with TRBD1. The CDR3 sequence is 17 residues long. In germline, CDR1 is SGHRS, CDR2 YFSETQ. Trimming cost V 3 bases and J 6 bases; bases outside gene matches: 10. The CDR3 DNA sequence: TGCGCCAGCAGCTCCCGGGACAGGGGGCTCGTTTTCAATGAGCAGTTCTTC. Encoded protein: CASSSRDRGLVFNEQFF.

The chain carries TRBV15 and TRBJ2-7; 7 positions agree with TRBD2. CDR3 length: 14 residues. Germline V gene data show CDR1 as LNHNV and CDR2 as YYDKDF (reference sequence). J was trimmed by 7 bases and V by 5 bases; bases with no gene match: 11. DNA for the CDR3: TGTGCCACCAGCCTTGAGGGAGGGGCATTTGAGCAGTACTTC. Its protein is CATSLEGGAFEQYF. The full variable domain, with the rest looked up from reference TRBV15 and TRBJ2-7, is DAMVIQNPRYQVTQFGKPVTLSCSQTLNHNVMYWYQQKSSQAPKLLFHYYDKDFNNEADTPDNFQSRRPNTSFCFLDIRSPGLGDTAMYLCATSLEGGAFEQYFGPGTRLTVT.

The rearrangement joins TRBV5-1 to TRBJ2-7, with TRBD2 matching 10 bases. Germline V lookup: CDR1 SGHRS, CDR2 YFSETQ. Trimming removed 4 bases from V and 4 bases from J; junction bases left unmatched: 8. The CDR3 spans 15 residues. CDR3 sequence reads: CASSETGLAEYEQYF. The CDR3 bases are TGCGCCAGCAGCGAAACCGGACTAGCGGAATACGAGCAGTACTTC.

This clone appeared once. The genes are TRBV5-4 and TRBJ2-2; 14 bases are a match to TRBD2. The V gene end was trimmed by 4 bases and the J gene end by 7 bases; junction bases not matched to a gene: 6. From germline, CDR1 is SGHNT and CDR2 YYREEE (reference sequence). The CDR3 has 16 residues. The CDR3 DNA follows: TGTGCCAGCAGCCCAGGACTAGCGGGGGGCATCGGGGAGCTGTTTTTT. The encoded protein is CASSPGLAGGIGELFF.